Below, one T cell receptor beta chain is given with its context. The CDR3 totals 13 residues. Germline V gene data show CDR1 as GTSNPN and CDR2 as SVGIG (reference sequence). V trimming: 5 bases; J trimming: 7 bases; junction bases outside the gene matches: 3. These data belong to a study of CD8 T cells in Susac syndrome. CD8+ and CD4+ T cells taken from blood had their TCR beta sequenced. TEMRA cells were FACS-enriched and CD8+ and CD4+ T cells negatively isolated. Random-hexamer reverse transcription was applied to roughly 0.5 to 1 ug RNA. TCRdb re-analysed the immunoSEQ multiplex PCR reads in MiXCR, keeping a single row per CDR3 protein. The sample has about 140,000 distinct CDR3 sequences, roughly 94% seen once.

The chain joins TRBV30 to TRBJ2-1, with 12 nucleotides matching TRBD2. The sample comprised CD8+ T cells from PBMCs. The source is a human donor in good health. The CDR3 DNA is TGTGCCTGGTCGCTAGCGGGAGGGAATGAGCAGTTCTTC. It is translated as CAWSLAGGNEQFF.